This entry lists 27 T cell receptor beta chains sequenced from one sample in a study of CD8+CD57+ T cells in acquired aplastic anemia. The study profiled TCR beta VDJ and CDR3 using genomic DNA as template. TCRdb processed the reads anew with MiXCR; each CDR3 protein has one entry. The table shows about 190,000 distinct CDR3 sequences, with around 50% occurring only once. Sequenced: sorted CD4+, CD8+, or CD8+CD57+ T cells (not recorded which) from PBMCs. These TCRs come from a human donor in good health, serving as a control.

V is TRBV18 and J is TRBJ1-1; the match to TRBD1 covers 9 bases. Germline CDR1 and CDR2: KGHSH and LQKENI. This CDR3 spans 15 amino acids. Trimming at V came to 0 bases and at J to 8 bases, leaving 7 bases not matched to a gene. The CDR3 loop is CASSPPDRGTLEAFF. The DNA for the CDR3 is TGTGCCAGCTCACCACCAGACAGGGGGACTTTAGAAGCTTTCTTT.

This clonotype was found many times. This chain joins TRBV7-9 and TRBJ2-7, with D maybe TRBD1 (6 bases). The CDR3 sequence is 14 residues long. Trimming took off 5 bases at V and 2 bases at J, with 13 bases between the two ends. The germline V gene has CDR1 SEHNR and CDR2 FQNEAQ (reference sequence). CDR3 nucleotides: TGTGCCAGCAGCACCGGACAGCTTACCTACGAGCAGTACTTC. Its translation: CASSTGQLTYEQYF.

The V gene is TRBV19, the J gene TRBJ1-2; D call uncertain. V shed 8 bases and J shed 4 bases, with 17 bases lying between them. The CDR3 spans 14 residues. CDR1 and CDR2 (germline): LNHDA, SQIVND (reference sequence). CDR3 residues: CASVRKGSAYGYTF. DNA of the CDR3: TGTGCCAGTGTCAGAAAGGGTTCAGCCTATGGCTACACCTTC.

The table lists this clonotype with many counts. This sequence joins TRBV11-1 and TRBJ1-4; D is unresolved. Trimming stripped 6 bases from V and 4 bases from J, with 9 bases between. The CDR3 totals 13 residues. Germline CDR1 and CDR2: SGHAT and FQDESV (reference sequence). In nucleotides, the CDR3 is TGTGCCAGCAGTTCGGACTTTAATGAAAAACTGTTTTTT. Encoded protein: CASSSDFNEKLFF.

This clonotype came up many times. The junction departs from the called germline gene at one end, perhaps through a read error. V and J are TRBV6-2 or TRBV6-3 and TRBJ2-7, with TRBD1 matching 8 bases. Per the germline V gene, CDR1 is MNHEY and CDR2 is SVGEGT. The CDR3 covers 13 residues. CDR3 nucleotides: TGTGCCAGCAGTTACTCGACGGCCACCGGGACAGGATTC. It translates to CASSYSTATGTGF.

About this clonotype itself: A much bigger clone sits one base away, suggesting this may be a read error. The chain couples TRBV7-9 to TRBJ1-4; 7 nucleotides agree with TRBD1. The CDR3 length is 17 residues. With V trimmed by 5 bases and J by 7 bases, 16 bases remained unmatched. CDR1 and CDR2 (germline): SEHNR, FQNEAQ (reference sequence). CDR3 protein: CASSLARGSQTSEKLFF. The CDR3 DNA reads as TGTGCCAGCAGCCTGGCCAGGGGGAGTCAAACGAGTGAAAAACTGTTTTTT.

This clonotype was seen at least ten times. This chain uses TRBV11-2 with TRBJ1-6; 11 nucleotides agree with TRBD1. The J segment lost 7 bases and the V segment lost 5 bases, leaving 7 bases of the junction unmatched. Germline V gene sequence: CDR1 SGHAT, CDR2 FQNNGV. This CDR3 has 16 residues. DNA of the CDR3: TGTGCCAGCAGCCTCAACGGACAGGGGGCGAATTCACCCCTCCACTTT. Translated: CASSLNGQGANSPLHF.

The chain combines TRBV5-1 with TRBJ2-3; 9 bases agree with TRBD2. In germline, CDR1 is SGHRS, CDR2 YFSETQ. The CDR3 consists of 16 residues. After removal of 2 bases from V and 4 bases from J, the junction contained 8 bases not matched to a gene. CDR3 bases: TGCGCCAGCAGCTTAGTAGGCGGGGGGGCCCCAGATACGCAGTATTTT. It translates to CASSLVGGGAPDTQYF.

This clonotype occurred many times. The chain has TRBV19 and TRBJ2-7; D assignment may be TRBD1 or TRBD2 (5 bases each). CDR3 length equals 18 residues. CDR1 LNHDA and CDR2 SQIVND come from the germline V gene (reference sequence). The V end lost 4 bases, the J end lost 0 bases, and 22 bases lay between the germline ends. As DNA, the CDR3 is TGTGCCAGTAGTACCCTCGGGGACGGATATACGAGCTCCTACGAGCAGTACTTC. It codes for CASSTLGDGYTSSYEQYF.

V gene TRBV29-1 combines with J gene TRBJ1-6, with D hard to call. This CDR3 contains 15 residues. Trimming shortened V by 6 bases and J by 5 bases, and 17 bases separated the two germline ends. Germline V gives CDR1 SQVTM, CDR2 ANQGSEA. The CDR3 DNA is TGCAGCGTCCCCTCGCCGGGTATCAATAATTCACCCCTCCACTTT. Residues: CSVPSPGINNSPLHF.

This rearrangement joins TRBV5-1 to TRBJ2-1; D gene ambiguous. The V end was cut by 0 bases, the J end by 7 bases, with 5 bases between. CDR3 length: 12 amino acids. CDR1 is SGHRS and CDR2 is YFSETQ in the germline V gene. The CDR3 sequence is CASSLARNEQFF. CDR3 nucleotide sequence: TGCGCCAGCAGCTTGGCAAGAAATGAGCAGTTCTTC.

The chain's CDR3 is CASSTTIGVSYEQYF. As DNA, the CDR3 is TGTGCCAGCAGCACCACAATCGGGGTCTCCTACGAGCAGTACTTC. The chain employs TRBV14 and TRBJ2-7; maybe TRBD2 (5 bases). The V end lost 5 bases, the J end lost 0 bases, and 14 bases lay between the germline ends. This CDR3 is built from 15 residues. CDR1 and CDR2 from the germline V gene are SGHDN and FVKESK.

This chain links TRBV10-3 with TRBJ1-5; a weak D match, TRBD1 (5 bases). Looked up from germline, CDR1 is ENHRY and CDR2 is SYGVKD. The CDR3 is 12 residues long. Deletions cut 10 bases from V and 5 bases from J, with 12 bases between. The CDR3 here is CASSTRDQPQHF. CDR3 DNA: TGTGCCAGCAGCACCAGGGATCAGCCCCAGCATTTT.

CDR3 residues: CASKNEGPSQGNTIYF. The CDR3 bases are TGCGCCAGCAAAAATGAAGGGCCCAGCCAAGGAAACACCATATATTTT. The chain uses TRBV5-1 and TRBJ1-3; no reliable D call. The germline V and J ends were trimmed by 6 bases and 4 bases, with 20 bases remaining between them. This CDR3 is 16 amino acids long. CDR1 and CDR2 from the germline V gene are SGHRS and YFSETQ.

This clonotype was picked up many times. The chain employs TRBV27 and TRBJ2-7; perhaps D is TRBD1 or TRBD2 (5 bases each). Per the germline V gene, CDR1 is MNHEY and CDR2 is SMNVEV (reference sequence). CDR3 size: 15 residues. The V gene lost 7 bases and the J gene lost 0 bases, with 16 bases spanning the gap. The DNA of the CDR3 is TGTGCCAGCACCATGACCGGGACCGGCTCCTACGAGCAGTACTTC. Its translation: CASTMTGTGSYEQYF.

This chain connects TRBV7-2 to TRBJ1-2; a possible D gene is TRBD1 (6 bases). Trimming removed 6 bases at V and 4 bases at J, with 15 bases between. Germline CDR1 and CDR2: SGHTA and FQGNSA. The CDR3 spans 14 residues. Here the CDR3 reads CASSYEQGGYGYTF. As DNA, the CDR3 is TGTGCCAGCAGTTACGAACAGGGAGGCTATGGCTACACCTTC.

This clonotype was seen ten or more times. The chain is built from TRBV20-1 and TRBJ2-1; D gene ambiguous. The V gene lost 6 bases and the J gene lost 1 base, with 16 bases spanning the gap. This CDR3 comprises 15 residues. Per germline, CDR1 DFQATT and CDR2 SNEGSKA (reference sequence). Written as DNA, the CDR3 is TGCAGTGCCCCGCCGCGACTCATATCCTACAATGAGCAGTTCTTC. Its protein is CSAPPRLISYNEQFF.

The rearrangement joins TRBV20-1 to TRBJ2-7; TRBD1 might be the D (5 bases). The length of the CDR3 is 15 residues. Trimming cost V 0 bases and J 3 bases, with 15 bases left between them. The germline CDR1 and CDR2 sequences are DFQATT and SNEGSKA (reference sequence). This CDR3 reads CSARDAQGPDYEQYF. The CDR3 DNA sequence: TGCAGTGCTAGAGATGCCCAGGGCCCTGACTACGAGCAGTACTTC.

This clonotype came up many times. This sequence joins TRBV7-9 and TRBJ2-5; possible D gene TRBD1, 6 bases. V was clipped by 1 base and J by 7 bases, with 16 bases between them. The germline CDR1 and CDR2 sequences are SEHNR and FQNEAQ (reference sequence). The CDR3 extends over 15 amino acids. DNA of the CDR3: TGTGCCAGCAGCTTAGTGGGGGCCTTTCGGGGGACCCAGTACTTC. As protein: CASSLVGAFRGTQYF. Drawing the rest from reference TRBV7-9 and TRBJ2-5, the complete variable domain is DTGVSQNPRHKITKRGQNVTFRCDPISEHNRLYWYRQTLGQGPEFLTYFQNEAQLEKSRLLSDRFSAERPKGSFSTLEIQRTEQGDSAMYLCASSLVGAFRGTQYFGPGTRLLVL.

The rearrangement links TRBV20-1 to TRBJ2-7; 12 nucleotides align to TRBD1. Germline assignment: CDR1 DFQATT and CDR2 SNEGSKA (reference sequence). This CDR3 region has 15 residues. The V and J ends lost 2 bases and 4 bases, in that order; junction bases with no gene match: 6. This CDR3 reads CSARPRDRGRYEQYF. As DNA, the CDR3 is TGCAGTGCTAGACCCCGGGACAGGGGGCGTTACGAGCAGTACTTC.

The chain couples TRBV19 to TRBJ2-1; TRBD1 agrees at 8 bases. CDR3 length: 15 amino acids. From germline, CDR1 is LNHDA and CDR2 SQIVND (reference sequence). V shed 6 bases, J shed 5 bases, and the junction held 9 bases outside the gene matches. The CDR3 loop reads CASSLMTGADNEQFF. Here the CDR3 DNA reads TGTGCCAGTAGCTTAATGACAGGGGCTGACAATGAGCAGTTCTTC.

J is TRBJ2-7 and V is TRBV20-1, with D unclear. This CDR3 is built from 14 residues. V lost 6 bases, J lost 2 bases, and 17 bases lay in between. CDR1 and CDR2 from the germline V gene are DFQATT and SNEGSKA (reference sequence). The DNA for the CDR3 is TGCAGTGCCAGGAAGGAGAAAGATACCTACGAGCAGTACTTC. Amino acids: CSARKEKDTYEQYF.

This clonotype was counted many times. J is TRBJ1-3 and V is TRBV20-1; unclear D gene. Trimming took 0 bases from V and 0 from J, leaving 12 bases between them. Germline V gene lookup returns CDR1 DFQATT and CDR2 SNEGSKA (reference sequence). This CDR3 spans 16 amino acids. CDR3 in DNA: TGCAGTGCTAGAGATCTGATACCCTCCTCTGGAAACACCATATATTTT. It is translated as CSARDLIPSSGNTIYF.

This chain links TRBV9 with TRBJ2-1; 13 nucleotides agree with TRBD2. Looked up from germline, CDR1 is SGDLS and CDR2 is YYNGEE. The CDR3 is 15 amino acids. J gave up 9 bases and V 2 bases, and 5 bases lay outside the gene matches. The CDR3 protein is CASSVATSGGLEQFF. The DNA of the CDR3 is TGTGCCAGCAGCGTTGCGACTAGCGGGGGGCTTGAGCAGTTCTTC.

V is TRBV24-1 and J is TRBJ2-1; TRBD2 agrees at 7 bases. This CDR3 contains 16 residues. The V and J ends lost 4 bases and 0 bases, in that order; junction bases with no gene match: 5. From germline, CDR1 is KGHDR and CDR2 SFDVKD. CDR3 sequence: CATSDPAGDSYNEQFF. The CDR3, as DNA: TGTGCCACCAGTGACCCCGCGGGGGACTCCTACAATGAGCAGTTCTTC.

As for this clonotype: A much larger clone lies a single base off, so this may be a read error. The rearrangement joins TRBV6-9 to TRBJ2-5, with D maybe TRBD2 (6 bases). V dropped 8 bases and J dropped 1 base, with 17 bases sitting between them. CDR3 length equals 15 residues. Germline CDR1 and CDR2: MNHGY and SVAAGI. Written as DNA, the CDR3 is TGTGCCAGCTGTACCATGGGGGGACCCCAAGAGACCCAGTACTTC. Its protein product is CASCTMGGPQETQYF.

The V gene is TRBV19, the J gene TRBJ2-3; TRBD2 aligns across 7 bases. V was pared by 4 bases and J by 1 base, with 11 bases of the junction left unmatched. This CDR3 has 17 amino acids. Germline V gene data show CDR1 as LNHDA and CDR2 as SQIVND (reference sequence). The CDR3: CASSTPAAGDRTDTQYF. For the CDR3, the DNA is TGTGCCAGTAGTACCCCCGCGGCGGGGGATCGCACAGATACGCAGTATTTT.